The 30 T cell receptor beta chains below come from one sample, sequenced in a study of blood T cell repertoires in COVID-19. Profiling relied on immunoSEQ multiplex PCR, and the TCRdb table lists in-frame clones only, not all of them. The sample comprises over 350,000 clones, around 89% of which are singletons, and 4.3% rests with the top ten. Material for sequencing was peripheral blood. The receptors shown here come from a woman under 40 with acute or convalescent COVID-19.

This rearrangement joins TRBV5-5 to TRBJ1-5, with 8 nucleotides matching TRBD1. CDR3 length: 15 residues. V gave up 3 bases and J gave up 4 bases; unmatched junction bases: 6. The germline V gene encodes CDR1 SGHKS and CDR2 YYEKEE (reference sequence). This CDR3 is CASSWDGTGNQPQHF. Written as DNA, the CDR3 is TGTGCCAGCAGCTGGGACGGGACAGGAAATCAGCCCCAGCATTTT.

The rearrangement links TRBV11-3 to TRBJ1-1, with 9 positions matching TRBD1. The CDR3 sequence is 15 residues long. V gave up 5 bases and J gave up 1 base; unmatched junction bases: 5. The V gene's germline CDR1 is SGHNT and CDR2 YENEEA. CDR3 DNA sequence: TGTGCCAGCAGCCTGGGACAGGGAGAGAACACTGAAGCTTTCTTT. Protein sequence: CASSLGQGENTEAFF.

V and J are TRBV6-5 and TRBJ1-1; tentative D call: TRBD1 (5 bases). The CDR3 is 11 amino acids. From germline, CDR1 is MNHEY and CDR2 SVGAGI. V was trimmed by 6 bases and J by 4 bases, leaving 6 bases between them. The CDR3 DNA follows: TGTGCCAGCAGCCAGGGCACTGAAGCTTTCTTT. Translation: CASSQGTEAFF.

The chain links TRBV18 to TRBJ2-2; D might be TRBD1 (5 bases). This CDR3 comprises 17 residues. Trimming removed 2 bases from V and 0 bases from J, with 13 bases in between. Germline lookup yields CDR1 KGHSH and CDR2 LQKENI. CDR3: CASSPTRTPANTGELFF. In DNA, the CDR3 is TGTGCCAGCTCACCAACACGGACACCTGCGAACACCGGGGAGCTGTTTTTT.

Only a few counts were recorded for this clone. The V gene is TRBV21-1, the J gene TRBJ2-4; the table names TRBD2, a call not compared with the DNA. TRBV21-1 is classified as a pseudogene. The CDR3 runs 15 residues. The CDR3 loop reads CASSEPGTRENIQYF. In nucleotides, the CDR3 is TGTGCCAGCAGCGAACCCGGGACTAGAGAAAACATTCAGTACTTC.

This clone was recorded once. The J gene is TRBJ2-1, the V gene TRBV6-5; possible D gene TRBD2, 6 bases. Germline CDR1 is MNHEY and CDR2 is SVGAGI. The CDR3 is 14 amino acids. The V end lost 5 bases, the J end lost 6 bases, and 14 bases lay between the germline ends. The CDR3 region is CASSPTRDSNEQFF. The CDR3 DNA is TGTGCCAGCAGTCCAACTCGGGACTCCAATGAGCAGTTCTTC.

The chain has TRBV5-4 and TRBJ2-5, with 8 bases that match TRBD2. J lost 3 bases, V lost 2 bases, and 3 bases had no gene match. The CDR3 consists of 14 residues. Germline CDR1 reads SGHNT; CDR2 reads YYREEE (reference sequence). CDR3 nucleotide sequence: TGTGCCAGCAGCTTCATCGGGGGGGAAGAGACCCAGTACTTC. Protein: CASSFIGGEETQYF.

The rearrangement uses TRBV5-6 and TRBJ2-5; 16 bases are a match to TRBD2. The V gene's germline CDR1 is SGHDT and CDR2 YYEEEE. With 3 bases clipped from V and 1 base from J, the junction kept 6 bases outside the gene matches. The CDR3 is 18 amino acids. CDR3 amino acids: CASSSGTSGGAAQETQYF. The CDR3 DNA follows: TGTGCCAGCAGCTCCGGGACTAGCGGGGGGGCGGCCCAAGAGACCCAGTACTTC.

V and J are TRBV28 and TRBJ2-1; 15 bases agree with TRBD2. Germline loops: CDR1 MDHEN, CDR2 SYDVKM. This CDR3 has 16 amino acids. The junction had 7 bases not matched to a gene; V was cut back by 6 bases and J by 7 bases. Here the CDR3 reads CASRPRTSGGVNEQFF. Here the CDR3 DNA reads TGTGCCAGCAGACCCCGGACTAGCGGGGGGGTAAATGAGCAGTTCTTC.

The chain is built from TRBV3-1 (or the pseudogene TRBV3-2) and TRBJ1-1; 8 bases match TRBD1. This CDR3 is 12 amino acids long. V lost 1 base, J lost 10 bases, and 2 bases stayed unmatched. Germline V gene sequence: CDR1 LGHDT, CDR2 YNNKEL (reference sequence). CDR3 in DNA: TGTGCCAGCAGCCAAGGGGACAGGAGAGCTTTCTTT. Translating gives CASSQGDRRAFF.

This chain links TRBV4-1 with TRBJ2-5; D not resolved. Per germline, CDR1 MGHRA and CDR2 YSYEKL. Trimming removed 1 base at V and 2 bases at J, with 14 bases between. CDR3 length equals 16 residues. Here the CDR3 DNA reads TGCGCCAGCAGCCAAGTTAGTTTCGCCTTACAAGAGACCCAGTACTTC. Its translation: CASSQVSFALQETQYF.

The chain employs TRBV3-1 (or the pseudogene TRBV3-2) and TRBJ2-7; TRBD2 aligns across 12 bases. The length of the CDR3 is 15 residues. The V and J ends lost 4 bases and 5 bases, in that order; junction bases with no gene match: 6. Germline values: CDR1 LGHDT, CDR2 YNNKEL (reference sequence). CDR3 nucleotides: TGTGCCAGCAGCCCCTCTAGCGGGGGGGCTCACGAGCAGTACTTC. Its translation: CASSPSSGGAHEQYF.

J is TRBJ2-1 and V is TRBV29-1; D might be TRBD1 (6 bases). CDR1 SQVTM and CDR2 ANQGSEA come from the germline V gene. The CDR3 contains 15 residues. V gave up 1 base and J gave up 7 bases, with 17 bases separating them. CDR3: CSVEVAGTSRNEQFF. CDR3 bases: TGCAGCGTTGAAGTTGCTGGGACATCCAGGAATGAGCAGTTCTTC.

The chain carries TRBV3-1 (or the pseudogene TRBV3-2) and TRBJ2-7; D ambiguous. Trimming took off 0 bases at V and 2 bases at J, with 8 bases between the two ends. The germline CDR1 and CDR2 sequences are LGHDT and YNNKEL (reference sequence). The CDR3 length is 14 residues. DNA for the CDR3: TGTGCCAGCAGCCAAGAGGGCACCGCCTACGAGCAGTACTTC. Its protein product is CASSQEGTAYEQYF.

The genes are TRBV5-6 and TRBJ1-5; 8 bases map to TRBD1. The CDR3 loop spans 17 amino acids. Germline V lookup: CDR1 SGHDT, CDR2 YYEEEE. J lost 0 bases, V lost 1 base, and 6 bases had no gene match. The CDR3 loop is CASSLNRGFVSNQPQHF. CDR3 bases: TGTGCCAGCAGCTTGAACAGGGGGTTTGTTAGCAATCAGCCCCAGCATTTT. The whole variable domain, remainder taken from reference TRBV5-6 and TRBJ1-5, is DAGVTQSPTHLIKTRGQQVTLRCSPKSGHDTVSWYQQALGQGPQFIFQYYEEEERQRGNFPDRFSGHQFPNYSSELNVNALLLGDSALYLCASSLNRGFVSNQPQHFGDGTRLSIL.

This chain uses TRBV13 with TRBJ2-3; D is unresolved. Per germline, CDR1 PRHDT and CDR2 FYEKMQ (reference sequence). This CDR3 region has 19 residues. V lost 1 base and J lost 8, with 28 bases in between. CDR3 DNA sequence: TGTGCCAGCAGCTTAGTTCGTTGGGTCGCCGAAACGGAGATAGGTACGCAGTATTTT. This sequence encodes CASSLVRWVAETEIGTQYF.

The chain combines TRBV3-1 (or the pseudogene TRBV3-2) with TRBJ1-1; 10 bases fit TRBD1. Trimming removed 4 bases from V and 1 base from J; junction bases left unmatched: 3. This CDR3 contains 15 residues. Per germline, CDR1 LGHDT and CDR2 YNNKEL (reference sequence). The CDR3 spells CASSPGDRGNTEAFF. In nucleotides, the CDR3 is TGTGCCAGCAGCCCGGGGGACAGGGGGAACACTGAAGCTTTCTTT.

The chain has TRBV10-1 and TRBJ2-3; tentatively, D is TRBD1 (6 bases). V was cut by 2 bases and J by 3 bases, with 9 bases left in between. From germline, CDR1 is WNHNN and CDR2 SYGVQD (reference sequence). This CDR3 region has 14 residues. This CDR3 reads CASSEGQITDTQYF. In nucleotides, the CDR3 is TGCGCCAGCAGTGAGGGACAGATTACAGATACGCAGTATTTT.

V gene TRBV28 combines with J gene TRBJ1-2; the match to TRBD1 covers 7 bases. The CDR3 consists of 13 residues. Germline V lookup: CDR1 MDHEN, CDR2 SYDVKM. J lost 2 bases, V lost 5 bases, and 2 bases had no gene match. The CDR3 spells CASSPTGNYGYTF. DNA of the CDR3: TGTGCCAGCAGTCCGACAGGGAACTATGGCTACACCTTC.

The chain is built from TRBV11-2 and TRBJ1-2, with D hard to call. Germline lookup yields CDR1 SGHAT and CDR2 FQNNGV. The CDR3 consists of 12 residues. V was cut by 4 bases and J by 3 bases, with 6 bases left in between. CDR3 protein: CASSSQYYGYTF. The CDR3 bases are TGTGCCAGCAGCTCCCAGTACTATGGCTACACCTTC. Full variable domain (remainder filled in from reference TRBV11-2 and TRBJ1-2): EAGVAQSPRYKIIEKRQSVAFWCNPISGHATLYWYQQILGQGPKLLIQFQNNGVVDDSQLPKDRFSAERLKGVDSTLKIQPAKLEDSAVYLCASSSQYYGYTFGSGTRLTVV.

The chain combines TRBV11-2 with TRBJ2-2; D perhaps matches TRBD2 (5 bases). CDR1 is SGHAT and CDR2 is FQNNGV in the germline V gene. The V and J ends lost 1 base and 6 bases respectively, with 12 bases between them. CDR3 size: 15 residues. CDR3 sequence (DNA): TGTGCCAGCAGCTTAGTACGCCGGGGATCCGGGGAGCTGTTTTTT. It translates to CASSLVRRGSGELFF.

This clone appeared a single time. The V and J genes are TRBV11-2 and TRBJ1-1, with 7 nucleotides matching TRBD1. The CDR3 runs to 14 residues. V dropped 1 base and J dropped 4; count of bases not matched to a gene: 3. The germline CDR1 and CDR2 sequences are SGHAT and FQNNGV. The CDR3 sequence is CASSLGQGRTEAFF. In DNA, the CDR3 is TGTGCCAGCAGCTTAGGACAGGGCCGCACTGAAGCTTTCTTT.

V usage is TRBV10-3 and J usage is TRBJ2-3; D is possibly TRBD1 (5 bases). CDR3 length: 14 residues. The V gene lost 6 bases and the J gene lost 1 base, with 11 bases spanning the gap. Germline V gene lookup returns CDR1 ENHRY and CDR2 SYGVKD. The chain's CDR3 is CAIRQEFGTDTQYF. CDR3 DNA: TGTGCCATCAGACAGGAGTTCGGCACAGATACGCAGTATTTT.

The chain is built from TRBV29-1 and TRBJ1-5; D might be TRBD1 (5 bases). Trimming stripped 6 bases from V and 0 bases from J, with 9 bases between. The V gene's germline CDR1 is SQVTM and CDR2 ANQGSEA. There are 13 residues in the CDR3. In nucleotides, the CDR3 is TGCAGCGTGGGGGGTGTTAGCAATCAGCCCCAGCATTTT. This sequence encodes CSVGGVSNQPQHF.

The J gene is TRBJ1-2, the V gene TRBV9, with 7 bases identical to TRBD1. CDR3 length: 15 residues. The J segment lost 0 bases and the V segment lost 4 bases, leaving 6 bases of the junction unmatched. CDR1 and CDR2 (germline): SGDLS, YYNGEE. CDR3 DNA sequence: TGTGCCAGCAGCCTCGGGGACAGAACTAACTATGGCTACACCTTC. Amino acids: CASSLGDRTNYGYTF. The whole variable domain, remainder taken from reference TRBV9 and TRBJ1-2, is DSGVTQTPKHLITATGQRVTLRCSPRSGDLSVYWYQQSLDQGLQFLIQYYNGEERAKGNILERFSAQQFPDLHSELNLSSLELGDSALYFCASSLGDRTNYGYTFGSGTRLTVV.

The count of this clone is one. CDR3 region: CASSSGGRGTGELFF. CDR3 in DNA: TGTGCCAGCAGTTCGGGGGGGCGCGGCACCGGGGAGCTGTTTTTT. This rearrangement joins TRBV28 to TRBJ2-2, with 8 bases fitting TRBD2. Germline assignment: CDR1 MDHEN and CDR2 SYDVKM. CDR3 length: 15 residues. The V and J ends lost 4 bases and 4 bases, in that order; junction bases with no gene match: 5.

V is TRBV30 and J is TRBJ2-6; D not resolved. CDR3 length equals 13 residues. Looked up from germline, CDR1 is GTSNPN and CDR2 is SVGIG (reference sequence). V dropped 0 bases and J dropped 4 bases, with 4 bases sitting between them. CDR3 sequence reads: CAWSVAGANVLTF. The CDR3 coding sequence is TGTGCCTGGAGTGTAGCCGGGGCCAACGTCCTGACTTTC.

The CDR3: CASSSDGLGGEQYF. In nucleotides, the CDR3 is TGTGCCAGCAGTTCCGACGGACTCGGGGGCGAGCAGTACTTC. The chain links TRBV7-2 to TRBJ2-7; a weak D match, TRBD2 (6 bases). V lost 6 bases and J lost 6, with 18 bases in between. The germline CDR1 and CDR2 sequences are SGHTA and FQGNSA. CDR3 size: 14 residues.

The J gene is TRBJ2-1, the V gene TRBV12-3 or TRBV12-4; the D gene is possibly TRBD1 (6 bases). The CDR3 loop spans 13 amino acids. V dropped 3 bases and J dropped 12 bases, with 15 bases sitting between them. The CDR3: CASSFGTPVGQFF. The CDR3 DNA sequence: TGTGCCAGCAGTTTTGGGACACCGGTAGGGCAGTTCTTC.

This chain links TRBV9 with TRBJ1-2, with 7 bases identical to TRBD1. The germline V gene has CDR1 SGDLS and CDR2 YYNGEE. V was pared by 6 bases and J by 10 bases, with 21 bases of the junction left unmatched. There are 16 residues in the CDR3. The CDR3 reads CASTPGGDHRGVFYTF. The DNA of the CDR3 is TGTGCCAGCACCCCCGGGGGTGATCACAGGGGTGTTTTCTACACCTTC.